Listed below are T cell receptor beta chains from one sample, sequenced in a study of blood T cell repertoires in COVID-19. Profiled with immunoSEQ multiplex PCR; TCRdb holds only in-frame clones, not every one. Of fewer than 110,000 clones listed, less than 85% are singletons. The sample consisted of peripheral blood. Receptors originate from a woman between 70 and 85 years old with active or convalescent COVID-19. Both conserved end residues are part of each CDR3. Each record gives: D gene, V gene, clone size, J gene, CDR3 DNA, CDR3 protein. A D gene is named only where the DNA matches it firmly. Not all rows give a size; the values are once, few, many and, for expanded clones, a class.

d_call: NA; v_call: TRBV10-3; clone_size: once; j_call: TRBJ1-2; cdr3_nt: TGTGCCACCAGGCAGACAGGAGTTGGTTGGGGCTACACCTTC; cdr3_aa: CATRQTGVGWGYTF
d_call: TRBD1; v_call: TRBV7-2; clone_size: NA; j_call: TRBJ1-2; cdr3_nt: TGTGCCAGCAGCCGCATGGCAGACTCCAGGGGGTCTGGCTACACCTTC; cdr3_aa: CASSRMADSRGSGYTF
d_call: NA; v_call: TRBV5-1; clone_size: NA; j_call: TRBJ2-7; cdr3_nt: TGCGCCAGCAGTAGGGGATCCGCCTACGAGCAGTACTTC; cdr3_aa: CASSRGSAYEQYF
d_call: NA; v_call: TRBV5-8; clone_size: NA; j_call: TRBJ1-1; cdr3_nt: TGTGCCAGCAGTTACCGGACAGAAAACACTGAAGCTTTCTTT; cdr3_aa: CASSYRTENTEAFF
d_call: TRBD1; v_call: TRBV29-1; clone_size: NA; j_call: TRBJ2-7; cdr3_nt: TGCAGCGTGACCGGGACAGGGGACTACGAGCAGTACTTC; cdr3_aa: CSVTGTGDYEQYF
d_call: NA; v_call: TRBV12-3/TRBV12-4; clone_size: NA; j_call: TRBJ2-7; cdr3_nt: TGTGCCAGCAGCCAGGACAGCCCCTACGAGCAGTACTTC; cdr3_aa: CASSQDSPYEQYF
d_call: TRBD2; v_call: TRBV6-5; clone_size: NA; j_call: TRBJ2-5; cdr3_nt: TGTGCCAGCAGTCGAGGGAGGGAATACCAAGAGACCCAGTACTTC; cdr3_aa: CASSRGREYQETQYF
d_call: NA; v_call: TRBV18; clone_size: NA; j_call: TRBJ1-5; cdr3_nt: TGTGCCAGCTCACCAGCGGGGGATCAGCCCCAGCATTTT; cdr3_aa: CASSPAGDQPQHF
d_call: TRBD1; v_call: TRBV5-8; clone_size: NA; j_call: TRBJ1-5; cdr3_nt: TGTGCCAGCAGCGGGGACAGTCAGCCCCAGCATTTT; cdr3_aa: CASSGDSQPQHF
d_call: TRBD1; v_call: TRBV3-1/TRBV3-2; clone_size: NA; j_call: TRBJ1-1; cdr3_nt: TGTGCCAGCAGCCCGTATTTGGGACAGGGCAACACTGAAGCTTTCTTT; cdr3_aa: CASSPYLGQGNTEAFF
d_call: NA; v_call: TRBV6-6; clone_size: NA; j_call: TRBJ1-1; cdr3_nt: TGTGCCAGCAGTTATGGGGGGAAGAACACTGAAGCTTTCTTT; cdr3_aa: CASSYGGKNTEAFF
d_call: TRBD1; v_call: TRBV11-2; clone_size: NA; j_call: TRBJ1-1; cdr3_nt: TGTGCCAGCAGCTCCGCCGCCAAGAGACAGGGCGGGGGGACTGAAGCTTTCTTT; cdr3_aa: CASSSAAKRQGGGTEAFF
d_call: TRBD2; v_call: TRBV4-3; clone_size: NA; j_call: TRBJ2-1; cdr3_nt: TGCGCCAGCAGCCTAAGCGGGGGGAGCTCCTACAATGAGCAGTTCTTC; cdr3_aa: CASSLSGGSSYNEQFF
d_call: NA; v_call: TRBV3-1/TRBV3-2; clone_size: few; j_call: TRBJ1-1; cdr3_nt: TGTGCCAGCAGCTATTCGACAGCCACTGAAGCTTTCTTT; cdr3_aa: CASSYSTATEAFF
d_call: NA; v_call: TRBV9; clone_size: NA; j_call: TRBJ2-1; cdr3_nt: TGTGCCAGCAGCGTAGTGGGAGAGCTCTTTTACAATGAGCAGTTCTTC; cdr3_aa: CASSVVGELFYNEQFF
d_call: NA; v_call: TRBV19; clone_size: once; j_call: TRBJ1-3; cdr3_nt: TGTGCCAGTAGTATGGCCCATGGCTCTGGAAACACCATATATTTT; cdr3_aa: CASSMAHGSGNTIYF
d_call: TRBD1; v_call: TRBV6-5; clone_size: NA; j_call: TRBJ2-4; cdr3_nt: TGTGCCAGCACCCTGGACAGGGGGAAAAACATTCAGTACTTC; cdr3_aa: CASTLDRGKNIQYF
d_call: NA; v_call: TRBV2; clone_size: NA; j_call: TRBJ1-4; cdr3_nt: TGTGCCAGCAGTGAGACAGAGGCAACTAATGAAAAACTGTTTTTT; cdr3_aa: CASSETEATNEKLFF
d_call: TRBD2; v_call: TRBV6-2/TRBV6-3; clone_size: NA; j_call: TRBJ2-7; cdr3_nt: TGTGCCAGCAGTTACCGACTAGCTGACACCTACGAGCAGTACTTC; cdr3_aa: CASSYRLADTYEQYF
d_call: TRBD1; v_call: TRBV7-2; clone_size: NA; j_call: TRBJ1-1; cdr3_nt: TGTGCCAGCAGCCGGACAGGGAACACTGAAGCTTTCTTT; cdr3_aa: CASSRTGNTEAFF
d_call: TRBD2; v_call: TRBV5-1; clone_size: NA; j_call: TRBJ2-7; cdr3_nt: TGCGCCAGCAGCTTGGTTAGGGGAGACAGGGGGACTAGCGGGAAACCCTACGAGCAGTACTTC; cdr3_aa: CASSLVRGDRGTSGKPYEQYF
d_call: NA; v_call: TRBV30; clone_size: NA; j_call: TRBJ1-4; cdr3_nt: TGTGCCTTAAACACACAGAGAGGGGAAAAACTGTTTTTT; cdr3_aa: CALNTQRGEKLFF
d_call: NA; v_call: TRBV5-1; clone_size: once; j_call: TRBJ2-3; cdr3_nt: TGCGCCAGCAGCCCTCACCAAGCGACAGATACGCAGTATTTT; cdr3_aa: CASSPHQATDTQYF
d_call: TRBD2; v_call: TRBV27; clone_size: NA; j_call: TRBJ2-3; cdr3_nt: TGTGCCAGCAGTTTGAAGTTGCGGGAGAACACAGATACGCAGTATTTT; cdr3_aa: CASSLKLRENTDTQYF
d_call: TRBD1; v_call: TRBV7-2; clone_size: NA; j_call: TRBJ2-5; cdr3_nt: TGTGCCAGCAGCCCTAAGAGACAGGGGGCAGGAGAGACCCAGTACTTC; cdr3_aa: CASSPKRQGAGETQYF
d_call: NA; v_call: TRBV2; clone_size: NA; j_call: TRBJ2-7; cdr3_nt: TGTGCCAGCATTATAGTGGCGGAAGGCGAGCAGTACTTC; cdr3_aa: CASIIVAEGEQYF
d_call: NA; v_call: TRBV3-1/TRBV3-2; clone_size: NA; j_call: TRBJ1-1; cdr3_nt: TGTGCCAGCAGCCGAAACCAGGACACTGAAGCTTTCTTT; cdr3_aa: CASSRNQDTEAFF
d_call: TRBD1; v_call: TRBV29-1; clone_size: NA; j_call: TRBJ2-7; cdr3_nt: TGCAGCCCCGGACAGGCCTCCTACGAGCAGTACTTC; cdr3_aa: CSPGQASYEQYF
d_call: NA; v_call: TRBV5-4; clone_size: NA; j_call: TRBJ2-7; cdr3_nt: TGTGCCAGCAGCTTGGCAGGGACCTACGAGCAGTACTTC; cdr3_aa: CASSLAGTYEQYF
d_call: NA; v_call: TRBV28; clone_size: NA; j_call: TRBJ2-1; cdr3_nt: TGTGCCAGCAGTTTGGCGGGCGCGAATGTCAATGAGCAGTTCTTC; cdr3_aa: CASSLAGANVNEQFF
d_call: NA; v_call: TRBV7-8; clone_size: few; j_call: TRBJ2-3; cdr3_nt: TGTGCCAGCAGCTCCAGGGACTCGATCACAGATACGCAGTATTTT; cdr3_aa: CASSSRDSITDTQYF
d_call: TRBD2; v_call: TRBV10-3; clone_size: NA; j_call: TRBJ2-3; cdr3_nt: TGTGCCATCAGCCCGGGGGGGTACACAGATACGCAGTATTTT; cdr3_aa: CAISPGGYTDTQYF
d_call: NA; v_call: TRBV4-2; clone_size: NA; j_call: TRBJ2-1; cdr3_nt: TGTGCCAGCAGCCAAGATGACGCTAGCCAGGTTAAGGATGAGCAGTTCTTC; cdr3_aa: CASSQDDASQVKDEQFF
d_call: NA; v_call: TRBV19; clone_size: once; j_call: TRBJ2-5; cdr3_nt: TGTGCCAGTTCCAGACAGAATACGAGGGAGACCCAGTACTTC; cdr3_aa: CASSRQNTRETQYF
d_call: NA; v_call: TRBV29-1; clone_size: NA; j_call: TRBJ1-3; cdr3_nt: TGCAGCGTTGGTTACTCTGGAAACACCATATATTTT; cdr3_aa: CSVGYSGNTIYF
d_call: NA; v_call: TRBV10-3; clone_size: NA; j_call: TRBJ1-1; cdr3_nt: TGTGCCATCAGTCCGGGAGCCTTTACGGGAATGAACACTGAAGCTTTCTTT; cdr3_aa: CAISPGAFTGMNTEAFF
d_call: NA; v_call: TRBV6-1; clone_size: NA; j_call: TRBJ1-1; cdr3_nt: TGTGCCAGCAGTGAGCCAGCGGGCCGTGAAGCTTTCTTT; cdr3_aa: CASSEPAGREAFF
d_call: NA; v_call: TRBV11-2; clone_size: NA; j_call: TRBJ2-3; cdr3_nt: TGTGCCAGCAGCCCTGGGGTAGCGCAGAGCACAGATACGCAGTATTTT; cdr3_aa: CASSPGVAQSTDTQYF
d_call: NA; v_call: TRBV6-1; clone_size: NA; j_call: TRBJ1-5; cdr3_nt: TGTGCCAGCAGTGAAGGAGCGGGGGTTCCTAATCAGCCCCAGCATTTT; cdr3_aa: CASSEGAGVPNQPQHF
d_call: NA; v_call: TRBV4-3; clone_size: NA; j_call: TRBJ1-2; cdr3_nt: TGCGCCAGCAGCCAAGCATACGACAGGCCTAACTATGGCTACACCTTC; cdr3_aa: CASSQAYDRPNYGYTF